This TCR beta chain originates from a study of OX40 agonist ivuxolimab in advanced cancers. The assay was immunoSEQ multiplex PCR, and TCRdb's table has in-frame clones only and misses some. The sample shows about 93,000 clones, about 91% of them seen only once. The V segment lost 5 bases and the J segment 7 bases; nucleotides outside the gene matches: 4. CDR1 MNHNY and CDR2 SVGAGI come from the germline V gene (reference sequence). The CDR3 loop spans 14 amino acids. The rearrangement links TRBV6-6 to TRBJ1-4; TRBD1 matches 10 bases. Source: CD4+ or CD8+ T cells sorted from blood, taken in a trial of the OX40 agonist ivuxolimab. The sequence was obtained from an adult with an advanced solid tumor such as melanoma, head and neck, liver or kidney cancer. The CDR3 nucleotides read TGTGCCAGCAGTGACAGGGGGCAAGGTGAAAAACTGTTTTTT. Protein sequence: CASSDRGQGEKLFF.